This T cell receptor beta chain was obtained from a study of blood T cells in healthy people across ages. Concerning this clonotype: Its antigen is unidentified.

The second PCR ran about 6 to 11 cycles with a sample-barcoded 5' primer and J-beta primers. Each sample provided no less than 2.5 million CDR3-containing paired-end reads. TCRdb fed the 5' RACE reads into MiXCR, producing one record per CDR3 protein. The repertoire holds approximately 900,000 distinct CDR3 sequences, with under 50% as singletons. Study-level findings and limits: Researchers said unsorted PBMCs prevented a conclusive naive versus antigen-experienced comparison.

This CDR3 contains 12 residues. J gave up 11 bases and V 4 bases, and 6 bases lay outside the gene matches. The germline V gene encodes CDR1 LNHNV and CDR2 YYDKDF (reference sequence). The chain has TRBV15 and TRBJ2-5, with 8 bases matching TRBD1. Sample: blood. The receptor's source is a man aged 25-45 years in good health. The CDR3 region is CATSKHRGEQYF. In DNA form, the CDR3 reads TGTGCCACCAGCAAGCACAGGGGGGAACAGTACTTC. Based on the CDR3 plus reference TRBV15 and TRBJ2-5, the full variable domain is DAMVIQNPRYQVTQFGKPVTLSCSQTLNHNVMYWYQQKSSQAPKLLFHYYDKDFNNEADTPDNFQSRRPNTSFCFLDIRSPGLGDTAMYLCATSKHRGEQYFGPGTRLLVL.